This is a list of T cell receptor beta chains from one sample in a study of T cell responses to AZD1222 COVID-19 vaccine. The data were produced by immunoSEQ multiplex PCR, yet TCRdb's version contains in-frame clones alone and is incomplete. The table lists just over 70,000 clones, 85% of them singletons. Here the sequenced sample was peripheral blood, taken on day 0 of AZD1222 vaccination. The receptors here all came from an adult in good health. The CDR3 runs from the conserved cysteine through the conserved F or W. D genes are given only for firm matches. The size field is filled for only some rows; it gives once, few, many or a size class.

>TRBV11-2|TRBD2|TRBJ2-1|.
CASSHPRPSGGDEQFF
TGTGCCAGCAGCCACCCCAGGCCTAGCGGGGGAGATGAGCAGTTCTTC
>TRBV5-1|.|TRBJ1-1|.
CASQEATEAFF
TGCGCCAGCCAGGAGGCCACTGAAGCTTTCTTT
>TRBV19|.|TRBJ2-1|.
CASAGNEQFF
TGTGCCAGTGCGGGGAATGAGCAGTTCTTC
>TRBV5-1|.|TRBJ2-1|.
CASSMTGYNEQFF
TGCGCCAGCAGCATGACAGGTTACAATGAGCAGTTCTTC
>TRBV6-5|TRBD1|TRBJ1-5|.
CASSYDRASNQPQHF
TGTGCCAGCAGTTACGACAGGGCTAGCAATCAGCCCCAGCATTTT
>TRBV29-1|.|TRBJ2-3|once
CSVGGGQPLDTQYF
TGCAGCGTTGGGGGCGGACAGCCATTAGATACGCAGTATTTT
>TRBV12-3/TRBV12-4|.|TRBJ2-3|.
CASSPHSTDTQYF
TGTGCCAGCAGTCCCCACTCCACAGATACGCAGTATTTT
>TRBV2|TRBD1|TRBJ1-3|.
CASRTGTSGNTIYF
TGTGCCAGCAGGACAGGGACCTCTGGAAACACCATATATTTT
>TRBV30|.|TRBJ1-1|.
CAWSPSNTEAFF
TGTGCCTGGAGTCCTTCGAACACTGAAGCTTTCTTT
>TRBV7-2|TRBD1|TRBJ2-2|.
CASIGPGQGATGELFF
TGTGCCAGCATCGGGCCGGGACAGGGGGCCACCGGGGAGCTGTTTTTT
>TRBV27|.|TRBJ1-1|.
CASSLREGTEAFF
TGTGCCAGCAGTTTAAGGGAGGGCACTGAAGCTTTCTTT
>TRBV27|.|TRBJ1-4|few
CASRPGTYNEKLFF
TGTGCCAGCAGGCCAGGGACATACAATGAAAAACTGTTTTTT
>TRBV2|TRBD2|TRBJ2-7|once
CASKISGNSYEQYF
TGTGCCAGCAAAATAAGCGGGAACTCCTACGAGCAGTACTTC
>TRBV9|.|TRBJ2-4|.
CASSVGGAPGNIQYF
TGTGCCAGCAGCGTAGGAGGCGCCCCCGGGAACATTCAGTACTTC
>TRBV11-2|TRBD2|TRBJ2-5|.
CASSLDGLAEAGKQETQYF
TGTGCCAGCAGCTTAGATGGACTAGCGGAAGCCGGCAAACAAGAGACCCAGTACTTC
>TRBV3-1/TRBV3-2|.|TRBJ1-2|few
CASSQVKGGKANYGYTF
TGTGCCAGCAGCCAAGTAAAGGGAGGGAAAGCTAACTATGGCTACACCTTC
>TRBV29-1|TRBD1|TRBJ2-5|.
CSVLTGPQETQYF
TGCAGCGTTCTGACAGGGCCCCAAGAGACCCAGTACTTC
>TRBV6-4|TRBD2|TRBJ2-1|.
CASSEASGAKQFF
TGTGCCAGCAGTGAGGCTAGCGGGGCTAAGCAGTTCTTC
>TRBV15|.|TRBJ2-2|.
CATSRGGSGELFF
TGTGCCACCAGCAGAGGGGGCTCCGGGGAGCTGTTTTTT
>TRBV5-6|.|TRBJ1-6|.
CASSPAGTNYNSPLHF
TGTGCCAGCAGTCCCGCCGGGACGAACTATAATTCACCCCTCCACTTT
>TRBV3-1/TRBV3-2|.|TRBJ2-5|.
CASSQGSQWQETQYF
TGTGCCAGCAGCCAGGGGAGCCAGTGGCAAGAGACCCAGTACTTC
>TRBV24-1|.|TRBJ2-1|.
CATSEPNYNEQFF
TGTGCCACCAGTGAGCCCAACTACAATGAGCAGTTCTTC
>TRBV18|.|TRBJ1-1|.
CASSPKAVPTEAFF
TGTGCCAGCTCACCTAAGGCAGTCCCCACTGAAGCTTTCTTT
>TRBV9|.|TRBJ1-1|.
CASSLRQGEAFF
TGTGCCAGCAGCCTTCGTCAGGGAGAAGCTTTCTTT
>TRBV3-1/TRBV3-2|.|TRBJ2-3|.
CASSPGRVGSWGTDTQYF
TGTGCCAGCAGCCCGGGACGCGTCGGGAGTTGGGGCACAGATACGCAGTATTTT
>TRBV7-8|TRBD2|TRBJ2-3|.
CATRRLAGGTDTQYF
TGTGCCACCCGCCGACTAGCGGGGGGCACAGATACGCAGTATTTT
>TRBV3-1/TRBV3-2|.|TRBJ1-3|.
CASSGLSGNTIYF
TGTGCCAGCAGCGGGCTCTCTGGAAACACCATATATTTT
>TRBV6-5|.|TRBJ2-1|.
CASTNRYEQFF
TGTGCCAGCACTAATAGGTATGAGCAGTTCTTC
>TRBV7-9|.|TRBJ2-3|.
CASISGAGTDTQYF
TGTGCCAGCATTTCCGGCGCGGGCACAGATACGCAGTATTTT
>TRBV19|.|TRBJ2-5|few
CASSRELVETQYF
TGTGCCAGTAGCCGAGAATTGGTGGAGACCCAGTACTTC
>TRBV15|.|TRBJ2-7|few
CATRISFSSYEQYF
TGTGCCACCCGAATCTCCTTTAGCTCCTACGAGCAGTACTTC
>TRBV6-5|.|TRBJ1-1|.
CASKRGGPGTEAFF
TGTGCCAGCAAGAGGGGTGGACCGGGCACTGAAGCTTTCTTT
>TRBV12-5|TRBD1|TRBJ1-6|few
CASVRDRGDLSSYNSPLHF
TGTGCTAGTGTGAGAGACAGGGGGGACCTTAGCTCCTATAATTCACCCCTCCACTTT
>TRBV10-3|.|TRBJ1-6|.
CAISEQGIGSPLHF
TGTGCCATCAGTGAACAGGGTATTGGCTCACCCCTCCACTTT
>TRBV2|.|TRBJ1-2|.
CASTQGVERGYTF
TGTGCCAGCACCCAGGGTGTTGAGAGAGGCTACACCTTC
>TRBV3-1/TRBV3-2|.|TRBJ2-3|.
CASSPRTRGGTDTQYF
TGTGCCAGCAGCCCGAGGACTCGTGGGGGCACAGATACGCAGTATTTT
>TRBV19|.|TRBJ2-1|once
CASSEQGGLGEQFF
TGTGCCAGTAGTGAACAAGGAGGGTTGGGTGAGCAGTTCTTC
>TRBV6-1|TRBD2|TRBJ2-7|.
CASSEVGRGGGYEQYF
TGTGCCAGCAGTGAAGTAGGACGGGGGGGAGGGTACGAGCAGTACTTC
>TRBV6-5|TRBD1|TRBJ1-5|.
CASNMGQRYQPQHF
TGTGCCAGCAACATGGGACAGAGATATCAGCCCCAGCATTTT
>TRBV6-1|.|TRBJ1-3|.
CASSYSGNTIYF
TGTGCCAGCAGTTACTCTGGAAACACCATATATTTT
>TRBV6-5|.|TRBJ2-1|.
CASSAPTSRTHEQFF
TGTGCCAGCAGCGCTCCGACCTCGAGGACACATGAGCAGTTCTTC
>TRBV5-1|.|TRBJ2-5|few
CASSLTGGNLQETQYF
TGCGCCAGCAGCTTAACTGGGGGTAACCTTCAAGAGACCCAGTACTTC
>TRBV6-5|.|TRBJ2-1|.
CASSYSAGAPQFF
TGTGCCAGCAGTTACTCGGCCGGAGCCCCGCAGTTCTTC
>TRBV7-2|.|TRBJ2-1|.
CASSIDYNEQFF
TGTGCCAGCAGCATAGACTACAATGAGCAGTTCTTC
>TRBV6-1|.|TRBJ1-2|.
CASSEATQDGYTF
TGTGCCAGCAGTGAAGCTACGCAGGACGGCTACACCTTC
>TRBV6-2/TRBV6-3|.|TRBJ2-3|.
CASSPSPQHYSAGLTDTQYF
TGTGCCAGCAGCCCCTCCCCCCAACACTATTCGGCGGGTCTCACAGATACGCAGTATTTT
>TRBV7-9|.|TRBJ2-7|once
CASSFTGSYEQYF
TGTGCCAGCAGCTTCACAGGGTCCTACGAGCAGTACTTC
>TRBV30|.|TRBJ2-7|.
CAWMGATYEQYF
TGTGCCTGGATGGGAGCTACCTACGAGCAGTACTTC
>TRBV10-1|TRBD2|TRBJ2-2|.
CASSPAGGGTGELFF
TGCGCCAGCAGCCCAGCGGGAGGGGGCACCGGGGAGCTGTTTTTT
>TRBV5-5|TRBD2|TRBJ2-7|.
CASSLGGTSGVYEQYF
TGTGCCAGCAGCTTGGGGGGGACTAGCGGAGTTTACGAGCAGTACTTC
>TRBV24-1|.|TRBJ1-5|.
CATSDLQTPFLRWPQHF
TGTGCCACCAGTGATTTGCAGACACCTTTTCTGAGGTGGCCCCAGCATTTT
>TRBV29-1|TRBD2|TRBJ2-5|.
CSVVAGGGETQYF
TGCAGCGTTGTAGCGGGAGGAGGAGAGACCCAGTACTTC
>TRBV7-9|.|TRBJ2-1|.
CASSPRGSSYNEQFF
TGTGCCAGCTCCCCAAGGGGAAGCTCCTACAATGAGCAGTTCTTC
>TRBV5-4|TRBD2|TRBJ2-7|.
CASSPTSGGYEQYF
TGTGCCAGCAGCCCGACTAGCGGGGGCTACGAGCAGTACTTC
>TRBV7-2|TRBD2|TRBJ2-3|.
CASSLTSGHGDTQYF
TGTGCCAGCAGCTTAACTAGCGGCCATGGAGATACGCAGTATTTT
>TRBV11-2|.|TRBJ1-2|.
CASSPTDTNYGYTF
TGTGCCAGCAGCCCGACCGATACTAACTATGGCTACACCTTC
>TRBV13|TRBD2|TRBJ2-7|.
CASSKGTSGGNEQYF
TGTGCCAGCAGCAAGGGGACTAGCGGGGGTAACGAGCAGTACTTC
>TRBV5-1|.|TRBJ2-7|.
CASSLGGDYEQYF
TGCGCCAGCAGCTTGGGAGGGGACTACGAGCAGTACTTC
>TRBV5-6|.|TRBJ1-2|.
CASSLNRRPPNYGYTF
TGTGCCAGCAGCTTGAATCGGAGGCCGCCAAACTATGGCTACACCTTC